The 16 T cell receptor beta chains given below trace back to one sample, sequenced in a study of OX40 agonist ivuxolimab in advanced cancers. Produced via immunoSEQ multiplex PCR; TCRdb's table is partial and in-frame only. The sample has tens of thousands of clones, approximately 88% seen once; the top ten hold less than 20%. The material sequenced was CD4+ or CD8+ T cells sorted from blood, taken in a trial of the OX40 agonist ivuxolimab. Receptors originate from an adult with an advanced solid tumor such as melanoma, head and neck, liver or kidney cancer.

This clone was recorded a few times. V gene TRBV27 combines with J gene TRBJ1-2; TRBD1 matches at 9 bases. Germline V gene sequence: CDR1 MNHEY, CDR2 SMNVEV (reference sequence). V trimming: 11 bases; J trimming: 7 bases; junction bases outside the gene matches: 11. The CDR3 has 13 residues. CDR3 loop: CAGSTGGGCGYTF. The CDR3 coding sequence is TGTGCCGGATCGACAGGGGGAGGCTGTGGCTACACCTTC.

This clone was found once. The rearrangement uses TRBV7-9 and TRBJ1-1; D call uncertain. The V and J ends lost 2 bases and 6 bases respectively, with 4 bases between them. Per germline, CDR1 SEHNR and CDR2 FQNEAQ (reference sequence). The CDR3 runs to 11 residues. The CDR3: CASSLSPEAFF. In DNA, the CDR3 is TGTGCCAGCAGCTTATCGCCTGAAGCTTTCTTT.

J is TRBJ1-1 and V is TRBV9, with a possible D match to TRBD1 (5 bases). V lost 10 bases and J lost 3, with 25 bases in between. The CDR3 runs 16 residues. Germline-derived CDR1 and CDR2 are SGDLS and YYNGEE. Written as DNA, the CDR3 is TGTGCCCGCGCCTCCAATTCGGGGTGGGGGGACACTGAAGCTTTCTTT. The encoded protein is CARASNSGWGDTEAFF. Drawing the rest from reference TRBV9 and TRBJ1-1, the complete variable domain is DSGVTQTPKHLITATGQRVTLRCSPRSGDLSVYWYQQSLDQGLQFLIQYYNGEERAKGNILERFSAQQFPDLHSELNLSSLELGDSALYFCARASNSGWGDTEAFFGQGTRLTVV.

The chain links TRBV16 to TRBJ1-2, with D hard to call. Germline V gene lookup returns CDR1 KGHSY and CDR2 FQNENV. Trimming took 4 bases from V and 4 from J, leaving 16 bases between them. CDR3 length equals 15 residues. The CDR3 loop is CASSPSNRGVYGYTF. The CDR3 DNA reads as TGTGCCAGCAGCCCCTCAAACCGGGGTGTCTATGGCTACACCTTC.

This chain joins TRBV19 and TRBJ1-5, with D possibly being TRBD1 (5 bases). The length of the CDR3 is 13 residues. Between the trimmed V and J ends, which lost 6 bases and 6 bases, there was a span of 12 bases. Germline loops: CDR1 LNHDA, CDR2 SQIVND (reference sequence). CDR3 in amino acids: CASRWQGGQPQHF. The CDR3 bases are TGTGCCAGTAGGTGGCAGGGAGGTCAGCCCCAGCATTTT.

In this sample, this clone turned up once. The V and J genes are TRBV9 and TRBJ1-1, with 7 bases fitting TRBD1. CDR3 length: 13 residues. J gave up 3 bases and V 4 bases, and 3 bases lay outside the gene matches. Germline CDR1 is SGDLS and CDR2 is YYNGEE. The CDR3 DNA reads as TGTGCCAGCAGCCCGGGACAGTACACTGAAGCTTTCTTT. Protein: CASSPGQYTEAFF.

The genes are TRBV11-2 and TRBJ1-1; D is uncertain. CDR3 length: 14 residues. The germline V gene has CDR1 SGHAT and CDR2 FQNNGV. Trimming took 4 bases from V and 0 from J, leaving 9 bases between them. CDR3 sequence: CASSSSQLNTEAFF. The CDR3 region has the DNA TGTGCCAGCAGCTCTAGCCAATTGAACACTGAAGCTTTCTTT.

J is TRBJ1-5 and V is TRBV28, with a tentative D call TRBD1 (5 bases). Germline CDR1 and CDR2: MDHEN and SYDVKM. V shed 3 bases and J shed 0 bases, with 12 bases lying between them. The CDR3 spans 16 residues. The CDR3 loop is CASSFGTANSNQPQHF. Here the CDR3 DNA reads TGTGCCAGCAGTTTTGGGACTGCCAATAGCAATCAGCCCCAGCATTTT.

V gene TRBV6-6 combines with J gene TRBJ1-5; the D gene is possibly TRBD1 (5 bases). Germline V gene data show CDR1 as MNHNY and CDR2 as SVGAGI (reference sequence). This CDR3 contains 13 residues. V was trimmed by 5 bases and J by 3 bases, leaving 8 bases between them. This CDR3 reads CASSRGNNQPQHF. CDR3 bases: TGTGCCAGCAGTCGGGGCAACAATCAGCCCCAGCATTTT.

This clone was picked up one time. The DNA of the CDR3 is TGTGCCAGCAGCTTATATATTACTCAGGGTGCAACTAATGAAAAACTGTTTTTT. Translated: CASSLYITQGATNEKLFF. The V and J genes are TRBV7-9 and TRBJ1-4; D may be TRBD1 (5 bases). Germline V gives CDR1 SEHNR, CDR2 FQNEAQ (reference sequence). CDR3 length: 18 amino acids. The germline V and J ends were trimmed by 2 bases and 0 bases, with 16 bases remaining between them. The entire variable domain, with the rest obtained from reference TRBV7-9 and TRBJ1-4, is as follows: DTGVSQNPRHKITKRGQNVTFRCDPISEHNRLYWYRQTLGQGPEFLTYFQNEAQLEKSRLLSDRFSAERPKGSFSTLEIQRTEQGDSAMYLCASSLYITQGATNEKLFFGSGTQLSVL.

V is TRBV19 and J is TRBJ1-5, with TRBD1 as a possible D gene (5 bases). The V end lost 7 bases, the J end lost 3 bases, and 16 bases lay between the germline ends. Germline V gene sequence: CDR1 LNHDA, CDR2 SQIVND (reference sequence). The CDR3 loop spans 15 amino acids. The CDR3 loop reads CASTQWQGDNQPQHF. The CDR3 DNA follows: TGTGCCAGTACCCAGTGGCAGGGAGACAATCAGCCCCAGCATTTT.

The rearrangement links TRBV12-5 to TRBJ1-2; D is unclear. V lost 6 bases and J 2 bases, leaving 10 bases between the germline ends. The germline V gene encodes CDR1 LGHNT and CDR2 FRNRAP. This CDR3 is 13 amino acids long. Here the CDR3 reads CASGGPLNYGYTF. In nucleotides, the CDR3 is TGTGCTAGTGGCGGTCCCCTAAACTATGGCTACACCTTC.

The gene calls are TRBV30 and TRBJ2-3, with D perhaps TRBD1 or TRBD2 (5 bases each). The CDR3 is made up of 14 amino acids. CDR1 and CDR2 from the germline V gene are GTSNPN and SVGIG (reference sequence). The germline V and J ends were trimmed by 1 base and 6 bases, with 14 bases remaining between them. CDR3 in amino acids: CAWSAGQALDTQYF. As DNA, the CDR3 is TGTGCCTGGAGTGCGGGGCAAGCTCTGGATACGCAGTATTTT.

The chain has TRBV10-3 and TRBJ2-1; no reliable D call. Trimming took 4 bases from V and 8 from J, leaving 15 bases between them. The CDR3 extends over 14 amino acids. CDR1 ENHRY and CDR2 SYGVKD come from the germline V gene. The CDR3 loop reads CAISGPRLGDEQFF. In DNA, the CDR3 is TGTGCCATCAGTGGCCCACGATTAGGCGATGAGCAGTTCTTC.

The rearrangement links TRBV7-6 to TRBJ1-5; D gene unclear. V was clipped by 3 bases and J by 0 bases, with 9 bases between them. CDR1 SGHVS and CDR2 FNYEAQ come from the germline V gene. CDR3 length equals 15 residues. In nucleotides, the CDR3 is TGTGCCAGCAGCTTGTACACCGGTAGCAATCAGCCCCAGCATTTT. Its protein is CASSLYTGSNQPQHF.

This chain connects TRBV27 to TRBJ2-7; TRBD1 is a possible D gene (6 bases). Between the trimmed V and J ends, which lost 1 base and 2 bases, there was a span of 12 bases. Per germline, CDR1 MNHEY and CDR2 SMNVEV (reference sequence). This CDR3 is built from 15 residues. The CDR3 is CASSLYAGVAYEQYF. DNA of the CDR3: TGTGCCAGCAGTTTATACGCAGGGGTCGCCTACGAGCAGTACTTC.